This T cell receptor beta chain comes out of a study of blood T cell repertoires in COVID-19. Some clones are missing from TCRdb's copy, which holds only in-frame ones; the method was immunoSEQ multiplex PCR. The sample yields 140,000 or so clones, about 82% seen once. The CDR3 contains 15 residues. The V gene lost 4 bases and the J gene lost 0 bases, with 11 bases spanning the gap. Germline V gene sequence: CDR1 SGDLS, CDR2 YYNGEE. This chain connects TRBV9 to TRBJ2-1; no clear D. Sequenced sample: PBMCs or T cells enriched from blood (not recorded which). The TCR was taken from a woman aged 40 to 50 who had recovered from COVID-19. The CDR3 sequence: CASSPPSSSYNEQFF. In DNA form, the CDR3 reads TGTGCCAGCAGCCCACCCTCGAGCTCCTACAATGAGCAGTTCTTC.